This passage covers 13 T cell receptor beta chains from one sample sequenced in a study of T-cell reconstitution after alpha-beta-depleted transplantation in children. The library targeted TCRbeta and was prepared with unique molecular identifiers. TCRdb recomputed calls from the PCR reads with MiXCR, one row per CDR3 protein. Counted here are 210,000 or so distinct CDR3 sequences, about 11% occurring once; the ten biggest clones make up about 28%. The sequencing here drew on PBMCs, taken before TCRalphabeta/CD19-depleted stem cell transplant. Receptors originate from a child under three years old with acute myeloid leukemia, due to receive a stem cell transplant.

The CDR3 DNA reads as TGCGCCAGCAGCCAAGCCCAGGGACCCTATGGCTACACCTTC. It is translated as CASSQAQGPYGYTF. The chain joins TRBV4-1 to TRBJ1-2, with D possibly TRBD1 on 5 matching bases. Germline CDR1 MGHRA, CDR2 YSYEKL. V was clipped by 1 base and J by 4 bases, with 10 bases between them. This CDR3 contains 14 residues.

This clonotype came up many times. V usage is TRBV7-2 and J usage is TRBJ1-2; D call uncertain. V dropped 5 bases and J dropped 2 bases, with 6 bases sitting between them. The CDR3 is 12 residues long. Per germline, CDR1 SGHTA and CDR2 FQGNSA. CDR3 region: CASSQVNYGYTF. CDR3 nucleotides: TGTGCCAGCAGCCAAGTCAACTATGGCTACACCTTC. Complete variable domain (other parts from reference TRBV7-2 and TRBJ1-2): GAGVSQSPSNKVTEKGKDVELRCDPISGHTALYWYRQSLGQGLEFLIYFQGNSAPDKSGLPSDRFSAERTGGSVSTLTIQRTQQEDSAVYLCASSQVNYGYTFGSGTRLTVV.

There are many counts of this clonotype. This chain links TRBV11-2 with TRBJ2-1, with D uncertain. The CDR3 consists of 12 residues. CDR1 and CDR2 (germline): SGHAT, FQNNGV. The V and J ends lost 2 bases and 8 bases respectively, with 7 bases between them. CDR3 region: CASSLRRDEQFF. The CDR3 nucleotides are TGTGCCAGCAGCTTAAGAAGGGATGAGCAGTTCTTC.

This clonotype was seen only a few times. The chain links TRBV18 to TRBJ2-7; D uncertain. This CDR3 has 14 residues. V was clipped by 3 bases and J by 0 bases, with 9 bases between them. Germline-derived CDR1 and CDR2 are KGHSH and LQKENI. Here the CDR3 DNA reads TGTGCCAGCTCACCGAATTCATACTCCTACGAGCAGTACTTC. Translation gives CASSPNSYSYEQYF. The full variable domain, completed using reference TRBV18 and TRBJ2-7, is NAGVMQNPRHLVRRRGQEARLRCSPMKGHSHVYWYRQLPEEGLKFMVYLQKENIIDESGMPKERFSAEFPKEGPSILRIQQVVRGDSAAYFCASSPNSYSYEQYFGPGTRLTVT.

This clonotype was detected many times. This chain uses TRBV12-3 or TRBV12-4 with TRBJ2-1; 12 nucleotides line up with TRBD2. There are 13 residues in the CDR3. With V trimmed by 8 bases and J by 8 bases, 4 bases remained unmatched. Here the CDR3 reads CASRLAGADEQFF. CDR3 sequence (DNA): TGTGCCAGCCGACTAGCGGGAGCGGATGAGCAGTTCTTC.

This clonotype has a count of ten or more. The V gene is TRBV29-1, the J gene TRBJ1-4; a weak D match, TRBD1 (5 bases). V was pared by 5 bases and J by 7 bases, with 14 bases between. The CDR3 is 13 residues long. Germline V lookup: CDR1 SQVTM, CDR2 ANQGSEA. The CDR3 bases are TGCAGCGTTCGCTCCAGGGTCGGTGAAAAACTGTTTTTT. Its protein is CSVRSRVGEKLFF.

Ten or more counts support this clonotype. V usage is TRBV5-1 and J usage is TRBJ2-3; 8 bases are a match to TRBD1. This CDR3 region has 16 residues. V dropped 5 bases and J dropped 3; count of bases not matched to a gene: 11. CDR1 SGHRS and CDR2 YFSETQ come from the germline V gene. DNA for the CDR3: TGCGCCAGCAGAACATCTGGACAGGGTGGGACAGATACGCAGTATTTT. Translated, it gives CASRTSGQGGTDTQYF.

This clonotype appeared many times. The gene calls are TRBV5-5 and TRBJ1-5, with D possibly matching TRBD1 (5 bases). V lost 1 base, J lost 0 bases, and 11 bases lay in between. The CDR3 contains 16 residues. Germline CDR1 reads SGHKS; CDR2 reads YYEKEE (reference sequence). The CDR3, as DNA: TGTGCCAGCAGCTTGTTCCAGGGCCATAGCAATCAGCCCCAGCATTTT. It is translated as CASSLFQGHSNQPQHF. Full variable domain (rest looked up from reference TRBV5-5 and TRBJ1-5): DAGVTQSPTHLIKTRGQQVTLRCSPISGHKSVSWYQQVLGQGPQFIFQYYEKEERGRGNFPDRFSARQFPNYSSELNVNALLLGDSALYLCASSLFQGHSNQPQHFGDGTRLSIL.

The chain recombines TRBV28 with TRBJ2-2; D may correspond to TRBD1 or TRBD2 (5 bases each). The CDR3 has 17 amino acids. V was cut by 3 bases and J by 0 bases, with 14 bases left in between. Germline CDR1 reads MDHEN; CDR2 reads SYDVKM. CDR3 DNA sequence: TGTGCCAGCAGTTTGAGTGGGTGGGGGTCGAACACCGGGGAGCTGTTTTTT. As protein: CASSLSGWGSNTGELFF.

This clonotype came up many times. This chain joins TRBV20-1 and TRBJ2-2; maybe TRBD1 (5 bases). The CDR3 loop spans 14 amino acids. Deletions cut 0 bases from V and 7 bases from J, with 12 bases between. Looked up from germline, CDR1 is DFQATT and CDR2 is SNEGSKA (reference sequence). The CDR3, as DNA: TGCAGTGCTAGAGACTTAGGGGCTGGCGGGGAGCTGTTTTTT. Translating gives CSARDLGAGGELFF.

This clonotype has ten or more counts. V is TRBV25-1 and J is TRBJ2-7; D remains unclear. The CDR3 consists of 16 residues. The V end lost 7 bases, the J end lost 6 bases, and 25 bases lay between the germline ends. Germline V gene sequence: CDR1 MGHDK, CDR2 SYGVNS. CDR3 protein: CASTGKDTTVWGEQYF. The CDR3 nucleotides read TGTGCCAGCACCGGTAAGGATACCACAGTCTGGGGCGAGCAGTACTTC.

The sample holds many counts of this clonotype. The J gene is TRBJ1-4, the V gene TRBV12-3 or TRBV12-4; D is unclear. The CDR3 extends over 15 amino acids. V lost 6 bases to trimming and J lost 2 bases, with 13 bases between them. The CDR3 spells CASSRLQTTNEKLFF. CDR3 DNA: TGTGCCAGCAGCAGACTACAGACGACTAATGAAAAACTGTTTTTT.

This clonotype was detected ten times or more. The chain uses TRBV4-3 and TRBJ2-3, with D uncertain. The CDR3 consists of 13 residues. The germline V gene has CDR1 LGHNA and CDR2 YSLEER. V was clipped by 1 base and J by 4 bases, with 6 bases between them. The CDR3 nucleotides read TGCGCCAGCAGCCAAGCTCTCGCAGATACGCAGTATTTT. Its translation: CASSQALADTQYF.